These T cell receptor beta chains were read from a single sample in a study of cytomegalovirus exposure and HLA in healthy donors. Produced via immunoSEQ multiplex PCR; TCRdb's table is partial and in-frame only. The profile shows 130,000 or so clones, around 77% of them singletons. Input material: PBMCs. The receptors stem from a man in his thirties or forties in good health and CMV-seronegative. CDR3s include the opening cysteine and the closing phenylalanine or tryptophan. D genes are given only for firm matches. Expanded clones are given a class, and other clones once, few, many or no size at all.

CDR3 DNA	CDR3 protein	V gene	clone size	J gene	D gene
TGTGCCAGCAGCCCCCAGTCAGGGAAGAACACTGAAGCTTTCTTT	CASSPQSGKNTEAFF	TRBV7-9	.	TRBJ1-1	.
TGTGCCTGTAGGATCGACTGGGCAACTAATGAAAAACTGTTTTTT	CACRIDWATNEKLFF	TRBV30	.	TRBJ1-4	.
TGTGCCAGCAGACGCAGGGAGGACGGGACCCAGTACTTC	CASRRREDGTQYF	TRBV28	once	TRBJ2-5	.
TGTGCCAGCAGCGTAGCTACGGGACAGGCTTGGGGGAACACTGAAGCTTTCTTT	CASSVATGQAWGNTEAFF	TRBV9	few	TRBJ1-1	TRBD1
TGTGCCAGCAGTGAAGCCGACAGGGCTGGGCCGCCCCAGCATTTT	CASSEADRAGPPQHF	TRBV2	.	TRBJ1-5	TRBD1
TGTGCCGACTCCGAGGACAGGAGCACTGAAGCTTTCTTT	CADSEDRSTEAFF	TRBV7-9	.	TRBJ1-1	TRBD1
TGCGCCAGCAGTCCCGGGAGCACCTATGGCTACACCTTC	CASSPGSTYGYTF	TRBV5-1	.	TRBJ1-2	.
TGTGCCAGCAGTTTATCAAGGGGGACTGGGGCCAACGTCCTGACTTTC	CASSLSRGTGANVLTF	TRBV28	.	TRBJ2-6	.
TGCGCCAGTACCCAGGGGGCTCTAGCCGGCGATACGCAGTATTTT	CASTQGALAGDTQYF	TRBV5-1	.	TRBJ2-3	TRBD1
TGTGCCAGCAGCTCCCGAGACAGGTTCATGAACACTGAAGCTTTCTTT	CASSSRDRFMNTEAFF	TRBV28	.	TRBJ1-1	.
TGTGCCATCAGTGAAGACTTTGAAAAACTGTTTTTT	CAISEDFEKLFF	TRBV10-3	.	TRBJ1-4	.
TGCGCCAGCTACATGGGGGGTGTGGTAGGCAATGAGCAGTTCTTC	CASYMGGVVGNEQFF	TRBV5-1	.	TRBJ2-1	.
TGTGCCAGCAGTGGGAGCGGGGGGGTGGAGACCCAGTACTTC	CASSGSGGVETQYF	TRBV2	few	TRBJ2-5	TRBD2
TGTGCCAGCAGCTTAGGGTGGGGGCGGAGCCTCTACAATGAGCAGTTCTTC	CASSLGWGRSLYNEQFF	TRBV7-2	.	TRBJ2-1	.
TGTGCCAGCAGCCCGATAACGGGGGGATACGGCTACACCTTC	CASSPITGGYGYTF	TRBV2	few	TRBJ1-2	.
TGTGCCAGCAGGGGTACAGGGGGAACTAATGAAAAACTGTTTTTT	CASRGTGGTNEKLFF	TRBV6-5	.	TRBJ1-4	TRBD1
TGTGCCAGCAGCCGGTCCCAACGTAATGAAAAACTGTTTTTT	CASSRSQRNEKLFF	TRBV13	.	TRBJ1-4	.
TGTGCCAGCAGCCGACTGGGACTACTATACAATGAGCAGTTCTTC	CASSRLGLLYNEQFF	TRBV13	.	TRBJ2-1	TRBD2
TGTGCCAGCAGCTTAGGTTTTGGGACAGGGTACTCTGGGGCCAACGTCCTGACTTTC	CASSLGFGTGYSGANVLTF	TRBV7-6	.	TRBJ2-6	TRBD1
TGTGCCAGCAGCGTTTCCGGGACATATGTAGGTGGCTACACCTTC	CASSVSGTYVGGYTF	TRBV5-4	.	TRBJ1-2	.
TGCAGCGGTATCCAAGAGACCCAGTACTTC	CSGIQETQYF	TRBV29-1	.	TRBJ2-5	.
TGTGCCAGCAACGTGGATGGACGGACAAATTCACCCCTCCACTTT	CASNVDGRTNSPLHF	TRBV5-4	.	TRBJ1-6	.
TGTGCCAGCAGGAGGACAGGGGACACCTACGAGCAGTACTTC	CASRRTGDTYEQYF	TRBV25-1	.	TRBJ2-7	TRBD1
TGTGCCAGCGAGAAAATGGGGGGGGATCAGTTCTTC	CASEKMGGDQFF	TRBV6-1	.	TRBJ2-1	TRBD2
TGCGCCAGCAGCCAAGGAACCGGGGGCACCGGGGAGCTGTTTTTT	CASSQGTGGTGELFF	TRBV4-3	once	TRBJ2-2	.
TGTGCCAGCAGCGTAGGTTCAGGGATAGAGACCCAGTACTTC	CASSVGSGIETQYF	TRBV9	.	TRBJ2-5	.
TGTGCCAGTAGTATCTGGGCTGGCAATCAGCCCCAGCATTTT	CASSIWAGNQPQHF	TRBV19	.	TRBJ1-5	.
TGCGCCAGCAGTGAAGGGCAGGGGGCCAACGAGCAGTACTTC	CASSEGQGANEQYF	TRBV10-2	.	TRBJ2-7	TRBD1
TGTGCCAGCAGTTTACCTAGCCCCGGGGAGCTGTTTTTT	CASSLPSPGELFF	TRBV28	.	TRBJ2-2	.
TGCGCCAGCAGCCAAGTTGAGAGGGGGCCCTACAATGAGCAGTTCTTC	CASSQVERGPYNEQFF	TRBV4-1	once	TRBJ2-1	TRBD1
TGTGCCAGCTCACCGCAGCGGGGGGGCCGGCGACAAGAGACCCAGTACTTC	CASSPQRGGRRQETQYF	TRBV18	few	TRBJ2-5	TRBD2
TGTGCCTGGAGACTAGCTGGCAGCACAGATACGCAGTATTTT	CAWRLAGSTDTQYF	TRBV30	once	TRBJ2-3	.
TGTGCCAGCAGCCGGGACAGGGGTCCCCAAATCTATGGCTACACCTTC	CASSRDRGPQIYGYTF	TRBV7-2	.	TRBJ1-2	TRBD1
TGTGCCAGCAGCTTAGACCGGGACAGGGGGGAAGAGACCCAGTACTTC	CASSLDRDRGEETQYF	TRBV11-2	few	TRBJ2-5	TRBD1
TGTTCCAGCAGCTTCGGGGTGGGAAAACTGTTTTTT	CSSSFGVGKLFF	TRBV7-9	.	TRBJ1-4	.
TGTGCCAGCAGTTTGATGGGGCAGGGTGTCACTGAAGCTTTCTTT	CASSLMGQGVTEAFF	TRBV28	.	TRBJ1-1	.
TGTGCCAGTAAGAGACAGGGGGCGAACACCGGGGAGCTGTTTTTT	CASKRQGANTGELFF	TRBV19	few	TRBJ2-2	TRBD1
TGCGCCAGCAGTCCTAGCGGAGACTTCTACGAGCAGTACTTC	CASSPSGDFYEQYF	TRBV5-1	few	TRBJ2-7	TRBD2
TGTGCCAGCAGGCCCGGGTTGAGCAATCAGCCCCAGCATTTT	CASRPGLSNQPQHF	TRBV2	once	TRBJ1-5	.
TGCGCCAGCAGCTTGGTGGTGGGGGCGGGCACTGAAGCTTTCTTT	CASSLVVGAGTEAFF	TRBV5-1	few	TRBJ1-1	.
TGCGCCAGCAGCCAAGTCAACATGGTCAGCACAGATACGCAGTATTTT	CASSQVNMVSTDTQYF	TRBV4-1	.	TRBJ2-3	.
TGTGCCAGCAGCCTCAGGACAGGAGGCACAGATACGCAGTATTTT	CASSLRTGGTDTQYF	TRBV6-4	.	TRBJ2-3	TRBD1
TGTGCCTGGAGTGGACAGGGGGTGGACACTGAAGCTTTCTTT	CAWSGQGVDTEAFF	TRBV30	.	TRBJ1-1	TRBD1
TGTGCCAGTTCCACCGGGGAGACCCAGTACTTC	CASSTGETQYF	TRBV14	.	TRBJ2-5	.
TGCGCCAGCAGCGCCCGTTCGGGGGGAGTGAGCACTGAAGCTTTCTTT	CASSARSGGVSTEAFF	TRBV5-1	.	TRBJ1-1	.
TGCAGCGTAGGGGGCGAGAGCACAGATACGCAGTATTTT	CSVGGESTDTQYF	TRBV29-1	.	TRBJ2-3	TRBD1
TGCGCCAGCAGCTTTAGTCCCGACAGACCCTATGGCTACACCTTC	CASSFSPDRPYGYTF	TRBV5-1	.	TRBJ1-2	.
TGCGCCAGCAGCTGGGGGACTAGCGGGACACCGGCCGAGCAGTACTTC	CASSWGTSGTPAEQYF	TRBV5-1	.	TRBJ2-7	TRBD2